The present entry profiles one T cell receptor (beta chain) with its context. The sample is drawn from a study of blood T cell repertoires in COVID-19. Libraries were prepared by immunoSEQ multiplex PCR; TCRdb keeps only in-frame clonotypes and omits some of them. The repertoire holds some 500,000 clones, with about 88% as singletons. The sequence came from a woman aged 45-60 years with COVID-19, enrolled during active disease. The sample consisted of peripheral blood.

This CDR3 reads CASSNGRGGSETQYF. CDR3 in DNA: TGCGCCAGCAGCAATGGGCGGGGGGGTTCGGAGACCCAGTACTTC. This chain joins TRBV5-1 and TRBJ2-5; 9 bases match TRBD2. Germline V lookup: CDR1 SGHRS, CDR2 YFSETQ. The J segment lost 5 bases and the V segment lost 4 bases, leaving 9 bases of the junction unmatched. This CDR3 contains 15 residues.